This passage covers 3 T cell receptor beta chains from one sample sequenced in a study of blood T cell repertoires in COVID-19. The table came from immunoSEQ multiplex PCR; TCRdb's copy has only in-frame clones and leaves some out. The sample shows roughly 70,000 clones, about nine tenths of them seen only once. The sample consisted of peripheral blood. The receptors derive from a man in his fifties with active COVID-19.

This chain uses TRBV10-3 with TRBJ2-7, with 7 bases identical to TRBD1. V lost 3 bases to trimming and J lost 4 bases; unmatched junction nucleotides: 6. Germline V gene lookup returns CDR1 ENHRY and CDR2 SYGVKD. This CDR3 spans 14 amino acids. The CDR3 DNA reads as TGTGCCATCAGTGATGGGAAGGGGGCATACGAGCAGTACTTC. Amino acids: CAISDGKGAYEQYF.

The chain uses TRBV5-5 and TRBJ1-5, with D unclear. Trimming pared 0 bases from V and 9 bases from J, leaving 19 bases between. The CDR3 is made up of 16 amino acids. Germline V CDR1 and CDR2: SGHKS, YYEKEE (reference sequence). DNA of the CDR3: TGTGCCAGCAGCTTGGGTGCCGGGGTAGAGATGAGGCCCCAGCATTTT. Encoded protein: CASSLGAGVEMRPQHF.

V and J are TRBV5-1 and TRBJ2-3; TRBD1 aligns across 7 bases. With 4 bases clipped from V and 4 bases from J, the junction kept 6 bases outside the gene matches. CDR1 SGHRS and CDR2 YFSETQ come from the germline V gene. This CDR3 has 14 amino acids. The CDR3 coding sequence is TGCGCCAGCAGCGAGACAGGGTTCCCAGATACGCAGTATTTT. It translates to CASSETGFPDTQYF.